This TCR beta chain was captured in a study of post-analysis software for immune sequencing data. Study context: As for disease course, relapsing-remitting, secondary progressive and progressive-relapsing multiple sclerosis were all included. Study-level results: There was significantly lower normalized Chao1 diversity in multiple sclerosis patients than in controls. Controls showed lower frequencies than patients for roughly five TRBV segments, and TRBV5-6, TRBV5-1 and TRBV20-1 were among these.

To note about this clonotype: Its target is unknown.

Germline CDR1 and CDR2: MNHNY and SVGAGI (reference sequence). Trimming left V 6 bases short and J 0 bases short, with 9 bases between. The CDR3 contains 13 residues. The TCR beta cDNA libraries contained unique molecular identifiers. Each batch of roughly 0.9 to 11 million T cells produced hundreds of thousands of cDNA molecules. TCRdb re-derived calls from the PCR reads in MiXCR, one entry per CDR3 protein. The sample carries more than 450,000 distinct CDR3 sequences, 44% recorded once. The specimen was blood. The TCR sequence derives from a girl aged 10-17 years with multiple sclerosis. The chain uses TRBV6-6 and TRBJ2-7; D gene unclear. The CDR3 nucleotides are TGTGCCAGCAGGTACAAGGGCTCCTACGAGCAGTACTTC. The encoded protein is CASRYKGSYEQYF.